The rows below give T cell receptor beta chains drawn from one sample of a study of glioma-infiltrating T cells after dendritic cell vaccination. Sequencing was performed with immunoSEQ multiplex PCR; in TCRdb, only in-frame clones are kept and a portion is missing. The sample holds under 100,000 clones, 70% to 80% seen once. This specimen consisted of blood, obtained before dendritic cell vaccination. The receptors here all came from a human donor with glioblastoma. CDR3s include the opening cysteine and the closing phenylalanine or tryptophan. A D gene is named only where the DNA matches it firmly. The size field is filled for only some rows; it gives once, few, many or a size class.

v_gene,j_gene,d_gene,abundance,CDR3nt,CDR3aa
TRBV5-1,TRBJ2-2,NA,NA,TGCGCCAGCAGCTTGGCCTACACCGGGGAGCTGTTTTTT,CASSLAYTGELFF
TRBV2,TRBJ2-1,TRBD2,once,TGTGCCAGCAGTGAAGTCGGGAGGGCCTACAATGAGCAGTTCTTC,CASSEVGRAYNEQFF
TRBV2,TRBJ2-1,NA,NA,TGTGCCAGCAGTGAAGGAAGTAGGTGGGGACTTGGGGATGAGCAGTTCTTC,CASSEGSRWGLGDEQFF
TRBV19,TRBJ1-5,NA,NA,TGTGCCAGTAGTAGCCTTACAGGGAGTCAGCCCCAGCATTTT,CASSSLTGSQPQHF
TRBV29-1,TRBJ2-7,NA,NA,TGCAGCGTTGAGGCGGGGTCCTACGAGCAGTACTTC,CSVEAGSYEQYF
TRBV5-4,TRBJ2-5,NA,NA,TGTGCCAGCAGCTTGTACAGGGCCGCCCCGTACTTC,CASSLYRAAPYF
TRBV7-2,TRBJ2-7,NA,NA,TGTGCCAGCAGCTTAGCTTCCCCCTTGACTGGAGTTACCTACGAGCAGTACTTC,CASSLASPLTGVTYEQYF
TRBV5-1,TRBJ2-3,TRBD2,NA,TGCGCCAGCAGTGGACTAGCGCGTGGGGATACGCAGTATTTT,CASSGLARGDTQYF
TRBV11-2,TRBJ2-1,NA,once,TGTGCCAGCAGCACACCGGTGGGGGGGGCAGGGGCAGGGTTCTTC,CASSTPVGGAGAGFF
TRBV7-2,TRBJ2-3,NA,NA,TGTGCCAGCAGCCGAGAGGTGAAGACAGATACGCAGTATTTT,CASSREVKTDTQYF
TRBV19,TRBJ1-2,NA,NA,TGTGCCAGTAGTACCCACCTACAGGGAGGGGGCTACACCTTC,CASSTHLQGGGYTF
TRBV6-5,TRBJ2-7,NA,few,TGTGCCAGCAGTTACCACCGGGACACGTACGAGCAGTACTTC,CASSYHRDTYEQYF
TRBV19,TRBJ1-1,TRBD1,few,TGTGCCAGTAGTGCTCGACAGGGAGGTGGCACTGAAGCTTTCTTT,CASSARQGGGTEAFF
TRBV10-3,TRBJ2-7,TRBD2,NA,TGTGCCACCGCAAGACTAGCGGGAGTAAGTGAGCAGTACTTC,CATARLAGVSEQYF
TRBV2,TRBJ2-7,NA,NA,TGTGCCAGCGGCAGCACGAGGGTGTCCTACGAGCAGTACTTC,CASGSTRVSYEQYF
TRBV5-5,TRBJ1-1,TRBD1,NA,TGTGCCAGCAGCTTTTTTCAGGGGGAGTCGAACACTGAAGCTTTCTTT,CASSFFQGESNTEAFF
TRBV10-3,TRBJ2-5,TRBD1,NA,TGTGCCATCAGGGGACAGCAAGAGACCCAGTACTTC,CAIRGQQETQYF
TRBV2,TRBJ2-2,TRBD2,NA,TGTGCCAGCACTACGGGAGGAGACACCGGGGAGCTGTTTTTT,CASTTGGDTGELFF
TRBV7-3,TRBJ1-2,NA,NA,TGTGCCAGCAGCGCACAACGGGACTATGGCTACACCTTC,CASSAQRDYGYTF
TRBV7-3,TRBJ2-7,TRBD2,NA,TGTGCCAGCAGCTTAATAGCGGGAGCTTCCTACGAGCAGTACTTC,CASSLIAGASYEQYF